These 14 T cell receptor beta chains were sequenced from one sample in a study of T cell responses to AZD1222 COVID-19 vaccine. Sequencing used immunoSEQ multiplex PCR; TCRdb keeps in-frame clones, though not all of them. There are some 49,000 clones in the sample; roughly 80% occur only once, and 6.6% lies in the top ten. The sequencing used peripheral blood, collected on day 0 of AZD1222 vaccination. Receptor source: an adult in good health.

The chain links TRBV28 to TRBJ1-1; tentatively, D is TRBD1 (6 bases). The CDR3 is 13 residues long. CDR1 MDHEN and CDR2 SYDVKM come from the germline V gene. V was trimmed by 3 bases and J by 9 bases, leaving 14 bases between them. The CDR3 coding sequence is TGTGCCAGCAGTTTGGGGGCAGTTAAGAAAGCTTTCTTT. Residues: CASSLGAVKKAFF.

This chain links TRBV14 with TRBJ2-1, with 9 bases matching TRBD1. The V gene end was trimmed by 6 bases and the J gene end by 6 bases; junction bases not matched to a gene: 6. This CDR3 contains 14 residues. CDR1 and CDR2 from the germline V gene are SGHDN and FVKESK. As DNA, the CDR3 is TGTGCCAGCAGGGCCGGGACAGGGAGCAATGAGCAGTTCTTC. Its translation: CASRAGTGSNEQFF. The full variable domain, rest sourced from reference TRBV14 and TRBJ2-1, is EAGVTQFPSHSVIEKGQTVTLRCDPISGHDNLYWYRRVMGKEIKFLLHFVKESKQDESGMPNNRFLAERTGGTYSTLKVQPAELEDSGVYFCASRAGTGSNEQFFGPGTRLTVL.

About this clone: At one end the junction does not follow the germline gene, possibly because of a read error. V and J are TRBV4-1 and TRBJ2-5, with 11 bases lining up with TRBD2. The CDR3 runs 14 residues. The germline gives CDR1 MGHRA, CDR2 YSYEKL. The CDR3 nucleotides read TGCGCCAGCAGCCAAGTTACGACTAGCGGGAAAAGCGACTTC. Encoded protein: CASSQVTTSGKSDF.

This clone was seen a few times. The rearrangement joins TRBV7-9 to TRBJ1-5, with D maybe TRBD1 (5 bases). There are 13 residues in the CDR3. Germline lookup yields CDR1 SEHNR and CDR2 FQNEAQ (reference sequence). V was clipped by 8 bases and J by 4 bases, with 12 bases between them. CDR3 sequence: CASGRGLNQPQHF. The CDR3 DNA sequence: TGTGCCAGCGGAAGGGGTTTGAATCAGCCCCAGCATTTT.

The chain uses TRBV28 and TRBJ2-1, with 10 bases aligning to TRBD2. CDR3 size: 17 residues. Germline assignment: CDR1 MDHEN and CDR2 SYDVKM. V was pared by 5 bases and J by 1 base, with 8 bases of the junction left unmatched. CDR3 DNA: TGTGCCAGCAGTAGCGGGGGGGCCCCAAGGTCCTACAATGAGCAGTTCTTC. Protein product: CASSSGGAPRSYNEQFF.

The rearrangement links TRBV5-1 to TRBJ2-7; maybe TRBD1 (5 bases). The V gene lost 0 bases and the J gene lost 5 bases, with 9 bases spanning the gap. The germline CDR1 and CDR2 sequences are SGHRS and YFSETQ. The CDR3 sequence is 13 residues long. The CDR3: CASSLVGAHEQYF. The CDR3 DNA reads as TGCGCCAGCAGCTTGGTAGGGGCCCACGAGCAGTACTTC.

The chain is built from TRBV11-3 and TRBJ2-5; TRBD2 matches 10 bases. CDR1 and CDR2 from the germline V gene are SGHNT and YENEEA. The CDR3 consists of 16 residues. V dropped 2 bases and J dropped 5; count of bases not matched to a gene: 8. CDR3 in amino acids: CASSLRASGSLETQYF. CDR3 in DNA: TGTGCCAGCAGCTTAAGGGCTAGCGGGAGTTTGGAGACCCAGTACTTC.

This clone was detected a few times. This chain joins TRBV19 and TRBJ2-1; 14 bases fit TRBD2. The germline gives CDR1 LNHDA, CDR2 SQIVND (reference sequence). Germline trimming cut 0 bases from V and 4 bases from J; bases unmatched to any gene: 5. The CDR3 extends over 18 amino acids. The CDR3 reads CASSIEGTSGSGYNEQFF. The CDR3 nucleotides read TGTGCCAGTAGTATAGAGGGGACTAGCGGGAGTGGGTACAATGAGCAGTTCTTC.

The chain recombines TRBV12-3 or TRBV12-4 with TRBJ1-3, with no clear D. This CDR3 contains 13 residues. Trimming removed 11 bases at V and 0 bases at J, with 11 bases between. As DNA, the CDR3 is TGTGCCGGCGGCCAGAACTCTGGAAACACCATATATTTT. Translating gives CAGGQNSGNTIYF.

The table lists this clone with a count of one. V and J are TRBV5-1 and TRBJ2-1; 7 bases are shared with TRBD2. The trim removed 5 bases at V and 6 bases at J, leaving 8 bases unmatched. The CDR3 is 14 residues long. CDR1 and CDR2 from the germline V gene are SGHRS and YFSETQ. CDR3 nucleotide sequence: TGCGCCAGCAGTCCGCGGCGGGGGAGCAATGAGCAGTTCTTC. It translates to CASSPRRGSNEQFF.

The V call is TRBV7-2, the J call TRBJ2-2; D is perhaps TRBD2 (5 bases). V was pared by 2 bases and J by 3 bases, with 7 bases between. The CDR3 runs 14 residues. The germline V gene has CDR1 SGHTA and CDR2 FQGNSA. CDR3 nucleotide sequence: TGTGCCAGCAGCTTACTAGCCTACACCGGGGAGCTGTTTTTT. Protein sequence: CASSLLAYTGELFF. Variable domain in full (rest from reference TRBV7-2 and TRBJ2-2): GAGVSQSPSNKVTEKGKDVELRCDPISGHTALYWYRQSLGQGLEFLIYFQGNSAPDKSGLPSDRFSAERTGGSVSTLTIQRTQQEDSAVYLCASSLLAYTGELFFGEGSRLTVL.

The V and J genes are TRBV6-2 or TRBV6-3 and TRBJ1-2; 7 bases fit TRBD1. Per germline, CDR1 MNHEY and CDR2 SVGEGT. After removal of 5 bases from V and 2 bases from J, the junction contained 8 bases not matched to a gene. The CDR3 runs to 15 residues. CDR3 in DNA: TGTGCCAGCAGTACTCCCCGACAGGGCAACTATGGCTACACCTTC. Amino acid sequence: CASSTPRQGNYGYTF.

In its sample, this clone was seen a few times. The CDR3 DNA sequence: TGTGCCAGCAGTTACTCGTGGGATGGCTACACCTTC. The encoded protein is CASSYSWDGYTF. The chain carries TRBV6-6 and TRBJ1-2, with unresolved D. This CDR3 is 12 amino acids long. Germline lookup yields CDR1 MNHNY and CDR2 SVGAGI (reference sequence). Trimming cost V 0 bases and J 6 bases, with 5 bases left between them.

The chain carries TRBV3-1 (or the pseudogene TRBV3-2) and TRBJ2-2; 8 nucleotides agree with TRBD2. Trimming removed 4 bases from V and 5 bases from J; junction bases left unmatched: 9. The CDR3 length is 16 residues. Germline assignment: CDR1 LGHDT and CDR2 YNNKEL (reference sequence). The DNA for the CDR3 is TGTGCCAGCAGCCTACCGCTAGCGGGTTATACCGGGGAGCTGTTTTTT. Its translation: CASSLPLAGYTGELFF.